The T cell receptor (beta chain) described here comes from a study of cytomegalovirus exposure and HLA in healthy donors. General study results and limits: Previous analysis showed most TCR beta V segments were productive about 87% or about 30% of the time. Reports indicate that TCR beta sequences accurately predicted the HLA-A and HLA-B alleles of most subjects. Across donors, sequencing depth was assumed by presence/absence analyses to be roughly uniform.

This CDR3 is 17 amino acids long. Germline assignment: CDR1 LNHNV and CDR2 YYDKDF (reference sequence). Trimming at V came to 5 bases and at J to 3 bases, leaving 11 bases not matched to a gene. This clone turned up a few times. Its antigen remains unidentified. The PCR was carried out with 60 Vbeta primers and 13 Jbeta primers. Here immunoSEQ multiplex PCR was the method, and the copy in TCRdb shows in-frame clones only, minus some. The table records about 130,000 clones, about 80% of them present only once. Sequencing was done on a sample of PBMCs. The source is a woman aged 40 to 55 in good health and CMV-seronegative. This chain uses TRBV15 with TRBJ2-3; 10 bases agree with TRBD2. The CDR3 DNA reads as TGTGCCACCAGCGTTGTCCTAGCGGGAGTAAGGACAGATACGCAGTATTTT. It translates to CATSVVLAGVRTDTQYF. The complete variable domain, with remaining parts taken from reference TRBV15 and TRBJ2-3, reads DAMVIQNPRYQVTQFGKPVTLSCSQTLNHNVMYWYQQKSSQAPKLLFHYYDKDFNNEADTPDNFQSRRPNTSFCFLDIRSPGLGDTAMYLCATSVVLAGVRTDTQYFGPGTRLTVL.